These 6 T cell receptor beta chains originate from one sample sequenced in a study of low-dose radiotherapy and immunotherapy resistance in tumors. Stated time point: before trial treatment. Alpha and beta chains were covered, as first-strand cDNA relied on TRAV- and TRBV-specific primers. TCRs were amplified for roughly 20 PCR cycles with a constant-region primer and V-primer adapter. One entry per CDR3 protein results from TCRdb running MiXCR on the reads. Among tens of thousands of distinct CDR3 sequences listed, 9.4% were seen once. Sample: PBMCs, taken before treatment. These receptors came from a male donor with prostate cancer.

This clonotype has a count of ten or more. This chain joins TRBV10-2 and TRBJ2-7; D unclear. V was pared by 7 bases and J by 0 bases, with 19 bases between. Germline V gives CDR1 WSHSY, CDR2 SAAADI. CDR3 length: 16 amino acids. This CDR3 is CASTRRGLTSSYEQYF. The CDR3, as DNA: TGCGCCAGCACGCGGCGTGGTTTAACCTCCTCCTACGAGCAGTACTTC.

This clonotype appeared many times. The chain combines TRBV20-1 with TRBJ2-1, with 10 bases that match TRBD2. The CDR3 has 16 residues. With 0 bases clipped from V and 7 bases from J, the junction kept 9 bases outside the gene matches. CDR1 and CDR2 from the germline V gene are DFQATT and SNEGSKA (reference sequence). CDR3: CSARDLAGARMNEQFF. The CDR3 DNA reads TGCAGTGCTAGAGATCTAGCGGGAGCTAGAATGAATGAGCAGTTCTTC.

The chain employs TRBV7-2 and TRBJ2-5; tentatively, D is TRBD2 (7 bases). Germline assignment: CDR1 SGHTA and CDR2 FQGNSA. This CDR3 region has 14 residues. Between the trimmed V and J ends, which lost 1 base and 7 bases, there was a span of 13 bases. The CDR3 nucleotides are TGTGCCAGCAGCTTAGATCGAGGGGGGGGGACCCAGTACTTC. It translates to CASSLDRGGGTQYF.

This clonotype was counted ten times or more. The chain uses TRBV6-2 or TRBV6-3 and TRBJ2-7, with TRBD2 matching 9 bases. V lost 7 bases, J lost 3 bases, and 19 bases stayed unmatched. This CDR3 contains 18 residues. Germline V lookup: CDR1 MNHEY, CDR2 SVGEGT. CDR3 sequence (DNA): TGTGCCAGCACCCCCGGGACACTAAGCGGGAGGAGCCTCTACGAGCAGTACTTC. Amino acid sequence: CASTPGTLSGRSLYEQYF.

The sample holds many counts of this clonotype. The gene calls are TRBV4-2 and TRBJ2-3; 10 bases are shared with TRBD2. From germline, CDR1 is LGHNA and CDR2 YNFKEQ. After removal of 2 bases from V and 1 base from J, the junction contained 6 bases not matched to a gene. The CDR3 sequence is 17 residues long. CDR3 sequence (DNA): TGTGCCAGCAGCCAATCAGCCGGGACTAGCGGCACAGATACGCAGTATTTT. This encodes CASSQSAGTSGTDTQYF.

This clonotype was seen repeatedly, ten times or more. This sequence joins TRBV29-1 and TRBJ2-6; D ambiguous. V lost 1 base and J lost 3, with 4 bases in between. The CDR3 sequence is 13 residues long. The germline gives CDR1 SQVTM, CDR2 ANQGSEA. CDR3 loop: CSVEGGGANVLTF. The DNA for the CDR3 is TGCAGCGTTGAAGGTGGTGGGGCCAACGTCCTGACTTTC.